These 13 T cell receptor beta chains came from one sample sequenced in a study of cytomegalovirus exposure and HLA in healthy donors. Clones were sequenced by immunoSEQ multiplex PCR, and TCRdb holds only the in-frame ones, with some missing. Among about 110,000 clones listed, around 89% were seen once. Material for sequencing was PBMCs. These receptors all come from a woman between 18 and 29 years old in good health and CMV-seropositive.

V gene TRBV19 combines with J gene TRBJ1-4; a possible D gene is TRBD1 (6 bases). Germline lookup yields CDR1 LNHDA and CDR2 SQIVND (reference sequence). The length of the CDR3 is 17 residues. V was pared by 5 bases and J by 1 base, with 17 bases between. The CDR3 bases are TGTGCCAGTAGTGGAGGACAGCTGAGAGGAACTAATGAAAAACTGTTTTTT. Translated: CASSGGQLRGTNEKLFF.

The chain links TRBV6-5 to TRBJ1-2, with a weak D call TRBD1 (5 bases). V was pared by 4 bases and J by 4 bases, with 16 bases between. This CDR3 has 15 amino acids. Germline V lookup: CDR1 MNHEY, CDR2 SVGAGI. The CDR3 reads CASSLAPRRGYGYTF. In DNA form, the CDR3 reads TGTGCCAGCAGTTTAGCCCCCCGGAGGGGCTATGGCTACACCTTC.

The chain couples TRBV28 to TRBJ1-2, with D uncertain. The CDR3 sequence is 14 residues long. Looked up from germline, CDR1 is MDHEN and CDR2 is SYDVKM. The V end was cut by 10 bases, the J end by 5 bases, with 20 bases between. The DNA of the CDR3 is TGTGCCACGCGGGAACGGCCGGACGGGTATGGCTACACCTTC. Its translation is CATRERPDGYGYTF.

The chain carries TRBV9 and TRBJ1-2, with D unclear. The CDR3 consists of 15 residues. CDR1 SGDLS and CDR2 YYNGEE come from the germline V gene. V lost 0 bases and J lost 4, with 13 bases in between. Here the CDR3 DNA reads TGTGCCAGCAGCGTAGATGGTATGACAATCTATGGCTACACCTTC. This sequence encodes CASSVDGMTIYGYTF. The entire variable domain, with the rest obtained from reference TRBV9 and TRBJ1-2, is as follows: DSGVTQTPKHLITATGQRVTLRCSPRSGDLSVYWYQQSLDQGLQFLIQYYNGEERAKGNILERFSAQQFPDLHSELNLSSLELGDSALYFCASSVDGMTIYGYTFGSGTRLTVV.

This clone was detected a few times. V and J are TRBV7-6 and TRBJ1-2; D is uncertain. Trimming shortened V by 8 bases and J by 4 bases, and 8 bases separated the two germline ends. The CDR3 is 11 amino acids. Germline CDR1 and CDR2: SGHVS and FNYEAQ. CDR3 sequence: CASGRGYGYTF. For the CDR3, the DNA is TGTGCCAGCGGACGGGGCTATGGCTACACCTTC.

This clone was detected only a few times. The chain has TRBV13 and TRBJ1-2; 7 nucleotides line up with TRBD1. This CDR3 has 13 amino acids. V was clipped by 6 bases and J by 10 bases; unmatched bases: 11. The V gene's germline CDR1 is PRHDT and CDR2 FYEKMQ (reference sequence). The CDR3, as DNA: TGTGCCAGCAGGATGAGACAGGGAGTTCACTACACCTTC. Translation: CASRMRQGVHYTF.

The chain couples TRBV19 to TRBJ1-1; D call uncertain. This CDR3 spans 13 amino acids. V lost 7 bases and J 1 base, leaving 10 bases between the germline ends. The germline gives CDR1 LNHDA, CDR2 SQIVND (reference sequence). The CDR3 loop is CASKTSGNTEAFF. CDR3 DNA: TGTGCCAGTAAAACATCAGGGAACACTGAAGCTTTCTTT.

This chain connects TRBV28 to TRBJ1-6; 8 nucleotides align to TRBD1. Germline V lookup: CDR1 MDHEN, CDR2 SYDVKM. The CDR3 length is 14 residues. The junction had 5 bases not matched to a gene; V was cut back by 5 bases and J by 8 bases. The CDR3 region is CASSHDRGHSPLHF. The CDR3 nucleotides read TGTGCCAGCAGTCATGACAGGGGACATTCACCCCTCCACTTT.

The rearrangement joins TRBV4-1 to TRBJ1-2, with a possible D match to TRBD1 (6 bases). This CDR3 is 14 amino acids long. V was cut by 3 bases and J by 3 bases, with 11 bases left in between. CDR1 and CDR2 (germline): MGHRA, YSYEKL. The CDR3 reads CASSHADSYYGYTF. The CDR3 DNA follows: TGCGCCAGCAGCCACGCGGACAGTTACTATGGCTACACCTTC.

The gene calls are TRBV18 and TRBJ2-5; D is undetermined. The length of the CDR3 is 14 residues. V lost 2 bases and J lost 5, with 12 bases in between. Per germline, CDR1 KGHSH and CDR2 LQKENI. Here the CDR3 DNA reads TGTGCCAGCTCACCAATGAATGAGTGGGAGACCCAGTACTTC. As protein: CASSPMNEWETQYF.

This sequence joins TRBV4-1 and TRBJ1-2; 12 bases match TRBD1. Germline V gene lookup returns CDR1 MGHRA and CDR2 YSYEKL. V dropped 4 bases and J dropped 1; count of bases not matched to a gene: 7. This CDR3 is 17 amino acids long. As DNA, the CDR3 is TGCGCCAGCAGCCCAACGGGACAGGGGGCTGGTAACTATGGCTACACCTTC. Amino acid sequence: CASSPTGQGAGNYGYTF.

The rearrangement links TRBV4-1 to TRBJ1-2, with D perhaps matching TRBD1 (6 bases). The germline gives CDR1 MGHRA, CDR2 YSYEKL. The CDR3 has 15 amino acids. The germline V and J ends were trimmed by 3 bases and 3 bases, with 14 bases remaining between them. The CDR3 sequence is CASSQGTQAYYGYTF. The CDR3 DNA reads as TGCGCCAGCAGCCAGGGGACACAGGCCTACTATGGCTACACCTTC.

The V gene is TRBV29-1, the J gene TRBJ2-5, with 7 positions matching TRBD1. CDR1 and CDR2 (germline): SQVTM, ANQGSEA. CDR3 size: 14 residues. The V and J ends lost 3 bases and 4 bases, in that order; junction bases with no gene match: 8. The CDR3 region is CSVDPGTEGETQYF. CDR3 nucleotides: TGCAGCGTTGACCCCGGGACAGAGGGAGAGACCCAGTACTTC.